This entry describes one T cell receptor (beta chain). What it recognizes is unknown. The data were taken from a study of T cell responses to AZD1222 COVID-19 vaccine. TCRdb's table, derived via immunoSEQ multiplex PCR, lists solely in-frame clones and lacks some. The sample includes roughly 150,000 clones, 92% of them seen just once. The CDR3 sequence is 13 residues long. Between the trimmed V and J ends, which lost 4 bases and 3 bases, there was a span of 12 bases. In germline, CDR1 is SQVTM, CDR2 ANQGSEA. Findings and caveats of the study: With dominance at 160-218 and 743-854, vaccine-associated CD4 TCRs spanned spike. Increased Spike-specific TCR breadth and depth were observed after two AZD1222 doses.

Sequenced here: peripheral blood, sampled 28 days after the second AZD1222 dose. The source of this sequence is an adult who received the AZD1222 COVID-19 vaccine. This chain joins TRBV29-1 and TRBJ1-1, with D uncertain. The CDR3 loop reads CSVAEKLYTEAFF. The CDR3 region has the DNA TGCAGCGTTGCCGAGAAACTATACACTGAAGCTTTCTTT.